This TCR beta chain was retrieved from a study of response to subunit inactivated influenza vaccine. MiXCR was run by TCRdb on the RT-PCR reads, yielding one entry per CDR3 protein. The table has more than 450,000 distinct CDR3 sequences, over 9% seen once. Germline-derived CDR1 and CDR2 are MDHEN and SYDVKM. This CDR3 is 18 amino acids long. The junction had 15 bases not matched to a gene; V was cut back by 3 bases and J by 4 bases. This sample also appeared in a second study, on T cells expressing NK-cell markers. Turning to that study: What made the TCR beta cDNA was 5'RACE template switching with UMIs. The eight sequenced donors comprised seven who were HCMV-seropositive and one who was seronegative. Top CD8+ clonotypes included the dominant CD3+CD56+NKG2C+ clonotypes in five to seven donors. Similarly, these clonotypes led the CD3+CD56-NKG2C+ fraction as well in a handful of donors. No clear determination of HCMV specificity was made for expanded NKG2C+ T cell clones.

The sample was PBMCs from blood, taken on the day of vaccination. The origin of this receptor is a man aged 50-60 years who received an inactivated influenza vaccine. V gene TRBV28 combines with J gene TRBJ2-1; 7 bases line up with TRBD1. The CDR3 nucleotides read TGTGCCAGCAGTTTGCTGGGGACAGTTTTTGAGGTTTACAATGAGCAGTTCTTC. Its protein product is CASSLLGTVFEVYNEQFF.